A single sample gave rise to the 8 T cell receptor beta chains below, sequenced in a study of blood T cell repertoires in COVID-19. Data came from immunoSEQ multiplex PCR; TCRdb stores just in-frame clones and leaves some out. The repertoire includes 300,000 or so clones, about 88% of them detected once, and 1.3% sits in the top ten. The source material was peripheral blood. These receptors all come from an older man with acute or convalescent COVID-19.

J is TRBJ2-1 and V is TRBV19, with TRBD1 identical over 7 bases. J gave up 0 bases and V 0 bases, and 5 bases lay outside the gene matches. This CDR3 has 17 amino acids. Germline V gives CDR1 LNHDA, CDR2 SQIVND (reference sequence). CDR3 sequence reads: CASSIDPRDSSYNEQFF. CDR3 nucleotide sequence: TGTGCCAGTAGTATAGACCCCCGGGACAGCTCCTACAATGAGCAGTTCTTC.

As regards this clone: Other DNA sequences within the sample encode an identical CDR3. The chain recombines TRBV5-1 with TRBJ2-5; D call uncertain. Deletions cut 1 base from V and 2 bases from J, with 9 bases between. The CDR3 has 14 amino acids. From germline, CDR1 is SGHRS and CDR2 YFSETQ. CDR3 residues: CASSLSQIQETQYF. CDR3 nucleotide sequence: TGCGCCAGCAGCTTGTCGCAGATACAAGAGACCCAGTACTTC. Full variable domain (remainder filled in from reference TRBV5-1 and TRBJ2-5): KAGVTQTPRYLIKTRGQQVTLSCSPISGHRSVSWYQQTPGQGLQFLFEYFSETQRNKGNFPGRFSGRQFSNSRSEMNVSTLELGDSALYLCASSLSQIQETQYFGPGTRLLVL.

This clone showed up just once. The chain has TRBV30 and TRBJ2-1; maybe TRBD2 (5 bases). V lost 4 bases, J lost 2 bases, and 18 bases lay in between. Germline V gene lookup returns CDR1 GTSNPN and CDR2 SVGIG (reference sequence). CDR3 size: 16 residues. The DNA for the CDR3 is TGTGCCTGGACACGACCCGAGGGCGGAGCCTACAATGAGCAGTTCTTC. Its protein product is CAWTRPEGGAYNEQFF.

This chain links TRBV27 with TRBJ2-7, with 7 bases matching TRBD1. CDR1 MNHEY and CDR2 SMNVEV come from the germline V gene (reference sequence). The V segment lost 3 bases and the J segment 2 bases; nucleotides outside the gene matches: 10. The CDR3 is made up of 16 amino acids. The CDR3 bases are TGTGCCAGCAGTTTCCGCCCCGGGACAGCCGCCTACGAGCAGTACTTC. Amino acids: CASSFRPGTAAYEQYF.

This clone showed up just once. The chain uses TRBV7-2 and TRBJ2-7; TRBD1 aligns across 9 bases. The CDR3 is made up of 18 amino acids. J was trimmed by 0 bases and V by 3 bases; bases with no gene match: 12. The germline CDR1 and CDR2 sequences are SGHTA and FQGNSA. CDR3 sequence: CASSLYRGLFLGSYEQYF. CDR3 bases: TGTGCCAGCAGCTTGTACAGGGGGCTATTTTTGGGCTCCTACGAGCAGTACTTC. The whole variable domain, filled in from reference TRBV7-2 and TRBJ2-7, reads GAGVSQSPSNKVTEKGKDVELRCDPISGHTALYWYRQSLGQGLEFLIYFQGNSAPDKSGLPSDRFSAERTGGSVSTLTIQRTQQEDSAVYLCASSLYRGLFLGSYEQYFGPGTRLTVT.

The genes are TRBV5-1 and TRBJ1-1; TRBD1 is a possible D gene (5 bases). Germline-derived CDR1 and CDR2 are SGHRS and YFSETQ. V was shortened by 5 bases and J by 5 bases, with 13 bases between the two germline ends. The CDR3 sequence is 13 residues long. The CDR3 loop reads CASRRQGGTEAFF. DNA for the CDR3: TGCGCCAGCAGACGGCAGGGAGGGACTGAAGCTTTCTTT.

This clone was found a few times. The V gene is TRBV28, the J gene TRBJ1-3; possible D gene TRBD1, 6 bases. The CDR3 consists of 14 residues. V dropped 6 bases and J dropped 4 bases, with 13 bases sitting between them. CDR1 and CDR2 (germline): MDHEN, SYDVKM. This CDR3 is CASRDAGAGNTIYF. The CDR3 DNA follows: TGTGCCAGCAGGGACGCAGGGGCGGGAAACACCATATATTTT.

The chain employs TRBV25-1 and TRBJ1-1, with 7 bases fitting TRBD1. Trimming cost V 4 bases and J 1 base; bases outside gene matches: 6. Looked up from germline, CDR1 is MGHDK and CDR2 is SYGVNS. This CDR3 has 15 residues. CDR3 residues: CASSAHQGGNTEAFF. CDR3 nucleotide sequence: TGTGCCAGCAGTGCTCACCAGGGGGGGAACACTGAAGCTTTCTTT.